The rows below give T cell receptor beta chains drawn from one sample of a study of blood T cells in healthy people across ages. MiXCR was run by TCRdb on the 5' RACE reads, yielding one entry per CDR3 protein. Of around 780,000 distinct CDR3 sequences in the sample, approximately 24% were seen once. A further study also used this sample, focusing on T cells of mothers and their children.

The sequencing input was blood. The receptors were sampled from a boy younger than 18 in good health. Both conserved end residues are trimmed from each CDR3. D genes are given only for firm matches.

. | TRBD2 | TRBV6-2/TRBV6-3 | ASRTSGTNEQF
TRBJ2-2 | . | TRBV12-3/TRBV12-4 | ASSLAWADTGELF
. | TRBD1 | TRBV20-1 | SARDNRVGTGEQY
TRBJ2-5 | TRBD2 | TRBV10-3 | ALSESTRLAETQY
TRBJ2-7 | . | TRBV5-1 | ASSPGGGGPHEQY
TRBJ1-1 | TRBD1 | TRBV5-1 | ASRATGERYEAF
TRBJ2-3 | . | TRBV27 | ASSFGGSGTDTQY
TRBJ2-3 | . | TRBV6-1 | ASEDDRSTDTQY
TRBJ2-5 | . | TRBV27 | ASSSSWKYEGGDQETQY
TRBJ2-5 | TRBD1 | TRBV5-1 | ASSPTGGFQETQY